This section outlines one T cell receptor (beta chain) sequence together with its context. Its antigen is currently unknown. PCR used 60 Vbeta primers and 13 Jbeta primers. Sequenced by immunoSEQ multiplex PCR; TCRdb stores in-frame clones only, minus some. The top ten hold 1.9% of the sample, which has 110,000 to 150,000 clones, just under 85% seen once. The sample belongs to a study of cytomegalovirus exposure and HLA in healthy donors. General study findings and limits: Links to common viral pathogens appeared, in a later analysis, for several of the most significant clusters. According to the study, roughly 160 TCR beta chains were cytomegalovirus-associated. Cytomegalovirus status, reportedly, was diagnosed with high specificity and sensitivity by the classifier. Many donors carried some public TCRs, although rarity characterized most TCR sequences.

Input material: PBMCs. The TCR originated in a woman aged 40 to 50 in good health and CMV-seronegative.

CDR3 residues: CASSPRDRGGVNTEAFF. DNA for the CDR3: TGTGCCAGCTCACCGAGAGACAGGGGCGGAGTGAACACTGAAGCTTTCTTT. The chain links TRBV18 to TRBJ1-1; 8 nucleotides agree with TRBD1. CDR1 is KGHSH and CDR2 is LQKENI in the germline V gene. The CDR3 contains 17 residues. The V segment lost 3 bases and the J segment 0 bases; nucleotides outside the gene matches: 9.